This TCR beta chain came from a study of Graves' ophthalmopathy and Graves' hyperthyroidism (dated by TCRdb to between 2017 and 2018). General notes on the study: Peripheral blood was collected at initial diagnosis, before any treatment. In total, 135 blood samples were TCR-sequenced: 40 to 45 ophthalmopathy, approximately 80 hyperthyroidism and 17 hyperthyroidism-to-ophthalmopathy patients. For independent validation, a separate cohort was made up of some 19 hyperthyroidism patients plus 17 patients who later progressed from hyperthyroidism to ophthalmopathy. To explore V-J signatures that distinguish ophthalmopathy from hyperthyroidism, a discovery set of 100 patients was enrolled, made up of over 40 with ophthalmopathy and fewer than 60 with stable hyperthyroidism. The study used TCR beta repertoire signatures to distinguish Graves' ophthalmopathy from Graves' hyperthyroidism and to predict progression to ophthalmopathy. In more than five hyperthyroidism patients, the T-cell repertoires found in thyroid tissue were compared with those found in blood. Following sampling, methimazole starting at 30 mg daily was administered to hyperthyroidism patients, and high-dose intravenous methylprednisolone was administered to ophthalmopathy patients.

There are many counts of this clonotype. Its antigen is not yet known. Base qualities are not recorded, but no much larger clone differs from it by a single base. Findings and caveats that apply to the study as a whole: No statistical method was used to set the sample size in advance, and the investigators knew which group each participant was assigned to. In cross-validation, the 13-signature model distinguished ophthalmopathy from stable hyperthyroidism with around 90% sensitivity and around 81% specificity, while in the test set the corresponding values were about 80% and 75%. Most expanded thyroid clonotypes with a frequency above 0.001 also appeared in blood, which suggests that blood repertoires may reflect the immune response in the thyroid. In validation, the model predicted ophthalmopathy progression with about 71% sensitivity and roughly 78% specificity; fewer than 15 predicted patients were CT-confirmed with GO in a median of approximately six months.

TCR beta CDR3 regions were amplified from RNA transcripts for repertoire sequencing. A first-round RT-PCR used HTBI primers with the Qiagen OneStep RT-PCR kit, followed by a second-round multiplex PCR, size selection and purification. Libraries were sequenced on an Illumina HiSeq2000 using paired-end 100 bp reads. As for the original processing: SOAPnuke was used to process the reads, removing any read that contained adapters or uncalled bases, had a mean Phred below 15, or lacked an exact match to the constant primer or identifier. High-quality paired reads were merged with COPE v1.2.5. Each unique nucleotide sequence was treated as a clonotype, and MiTCR v1.1 was used to align the clonotypes to the IMGT TRB V, D and J references. Only V-J combinations with frequency above 0.0001 were analysed, covering 99% to 99.2% of repertoires. For each V-J combination, a TCR clonal expansion and chaos score was defined as the ratio of F50 clonal expansion to chaos observed in the TCRdist matrix. Welch's t-statistics and random forest were used to reduce features to 13 V-J combinations, which were fed into a naive Bayes classifier. Thyroid-blood repertoire similarity was quantified with the Morisita-Horn index. In-frame beta chains were kept once TCRdb had trimmed the public reads at Q25 with fastp and called clones with MiXCR. A single entry per CDR3 protein holds the most common genes and DNA from its merged rows. TCRdb assigned the V and J calls; the authors' analysis was not used. The sample table holds hundreds of thousands of distinct CDR3 sequences, of which approximately 39% were seen once. The leading ten clones occupy roughly 3.5% of the sample.

The CDR3 starts with the cysteine, ends with the phenylalanine, and has 13 residues. CDR3 DNA only is kept here, 39 bases in frame from base 1. CDR1 and CDR2 are drawn from the germline V gene: SQVTM, ANQGSEA. V trim: 5 bases; J trim: 4 bases; unmatched bases: 5. Ophthalmopathy patients had moderately to severely active disease, Clinical Activity Score of at least 3, NOSPECS grade of at least 4, and disease duration under 3 months. Patients were excluded if they had other autoimmune diseases, uncontrolled infections, pregnancy or lactation. Clinical symptoms, serum thyroxine, TRAb, thyroid ultrasound and orbital computed tomography formed the basis of the diagnosis. Using Ficoll-Paque density gradient centrifugation, PBMCs were isolated from roughly 9.2 ml of fresh peripheral blood. Trizol reagent was used to extract the total RNA, and its quality was then checked on an Agilent 2100 Bioanalyzer.

The chain was built from TRBV29-1 and TRBJ1-5; TRBD1 matches 7 bases in the middle. Material: peripheral blood. This receptor was taken from an adult man with Graves' ophthalmopathy. The DNA sequence reads TGCAGCGTTACAGACAGGGATAATCAGCCCCAGCATTTT. Translation gives CSVTDRDNQPQHF.